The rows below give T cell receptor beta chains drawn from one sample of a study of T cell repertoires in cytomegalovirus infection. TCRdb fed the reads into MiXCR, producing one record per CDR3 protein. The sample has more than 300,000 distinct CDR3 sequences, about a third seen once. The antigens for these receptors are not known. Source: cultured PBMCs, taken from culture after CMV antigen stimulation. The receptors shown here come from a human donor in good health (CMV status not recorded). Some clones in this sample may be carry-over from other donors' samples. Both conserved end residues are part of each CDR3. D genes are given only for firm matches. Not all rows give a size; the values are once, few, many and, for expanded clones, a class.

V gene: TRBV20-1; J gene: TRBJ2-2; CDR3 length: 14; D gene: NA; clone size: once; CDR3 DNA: TGCAGTGCTGTGACCATCCGGGACACCGGGGAGCTGTTTTTT; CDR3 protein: CSAVTIRDTGELFF
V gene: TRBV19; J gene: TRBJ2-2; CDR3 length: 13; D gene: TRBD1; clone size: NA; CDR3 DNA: TGTGCCAGTAACACAGGGGTATCCGGGGAGCTGTTTTTT; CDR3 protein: CASNTGVSGELFF
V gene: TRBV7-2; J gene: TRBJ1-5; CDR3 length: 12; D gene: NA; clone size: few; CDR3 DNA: TGTGCCAGCAGCCGGGCCAATCAGCCCCAGCATTTT; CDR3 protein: CASSRANQPQHF
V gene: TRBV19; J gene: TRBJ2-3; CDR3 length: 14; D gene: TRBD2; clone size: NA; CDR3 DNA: TGTGCCAGTAGTTTCGGGAGGGGAGGGGATACGCAGTATTTT; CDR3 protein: CASSFGRGGDTQYF
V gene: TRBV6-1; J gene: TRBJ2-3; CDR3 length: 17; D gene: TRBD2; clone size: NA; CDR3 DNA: TGTGCCAGCAGTGAAGGTCGGCTAGCGGGAGGGACAGATACGCAGTATTTT; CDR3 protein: CASSEGRLAGGTDTQYF
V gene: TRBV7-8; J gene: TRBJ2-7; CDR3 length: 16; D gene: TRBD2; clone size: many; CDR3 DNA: TGTGCCAGCAGCTTACGAGCGGGAGGTACCTCCTACGAGCAGTACTTC; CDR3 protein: CASSLRAGGTSYEQYF
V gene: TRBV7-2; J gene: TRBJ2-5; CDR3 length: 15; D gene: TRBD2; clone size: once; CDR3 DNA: TGTGCCAGCAGCTTACAGGTCGGGGAGGGTGGAACCCAGTACTTC; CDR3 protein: CASSLQVGEGGTQYF
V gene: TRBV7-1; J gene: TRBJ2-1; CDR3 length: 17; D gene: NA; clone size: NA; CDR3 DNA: TGTGCCAGCAGTCCAGGGGGATCAGCGGGAGTGGACAATGAGCAGTTCTTC; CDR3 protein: CASSPGGSAGVDNEQFF
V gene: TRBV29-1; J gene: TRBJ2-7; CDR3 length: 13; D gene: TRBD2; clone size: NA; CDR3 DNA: TGCAGCGTTGTCGACGGGAGGGAGTACGAGCAGTACTTC; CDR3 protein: CSVVDGREYEQYF
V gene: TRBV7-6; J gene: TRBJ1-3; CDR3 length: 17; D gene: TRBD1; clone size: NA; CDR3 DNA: TGTGCCAGCAGCAAGACAGGGATACCACTTTCCGGAAACACCATATATTTT; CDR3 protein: CASSKTGIPLSGNTIYF
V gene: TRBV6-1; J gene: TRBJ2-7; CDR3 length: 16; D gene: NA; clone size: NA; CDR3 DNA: TGTGCCAGCAGTTACCGCCAGGACAGCCTCTCCTACGAGCAGTACTTC; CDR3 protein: CASSYRQDSLSYEQYF
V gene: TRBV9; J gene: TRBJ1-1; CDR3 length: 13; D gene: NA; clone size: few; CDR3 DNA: TGTGCCAGCAGCCCCCTCTTGCTCACTGAAGCTTTCTTT; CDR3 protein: CASSPLLLTEAFF
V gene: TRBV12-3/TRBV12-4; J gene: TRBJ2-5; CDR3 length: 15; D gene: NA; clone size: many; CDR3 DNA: TGTGCCAGCCAACAAGGGGGAGGGAGCCAAGAGACCCAGTACTTC; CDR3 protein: CASQQGGGSQETQYF
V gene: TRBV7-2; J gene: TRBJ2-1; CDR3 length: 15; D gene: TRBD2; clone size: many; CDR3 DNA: TGTGCCAGCAGCTTAGAGGCTAGCGGGAGAAGTGAGCAGTTCTTC; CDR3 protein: CASSLEASGRSEQFF
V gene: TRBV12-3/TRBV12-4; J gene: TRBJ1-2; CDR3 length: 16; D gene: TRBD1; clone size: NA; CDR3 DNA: TGTGCCAGCAGTTTTCTCCGGGACAGGGGCTCCTATGGCTACACCTTC; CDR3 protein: CASSFLRDRGSYGYTF
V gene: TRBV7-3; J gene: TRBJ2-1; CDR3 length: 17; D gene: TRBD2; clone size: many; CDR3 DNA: TGTGCCAGCAGCTTAAATGCGGGAGGGGGGTTATACAATGAGCAGTTCTTC; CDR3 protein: CASSLNAGGGLYNEQFF
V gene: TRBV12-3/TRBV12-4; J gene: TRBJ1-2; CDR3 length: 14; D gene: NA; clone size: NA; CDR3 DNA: TGTGCCAGCAGTTTGGTAGGGGTGGAGTATGGCTACACCTTC; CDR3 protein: CASSLVGVEYGYTF
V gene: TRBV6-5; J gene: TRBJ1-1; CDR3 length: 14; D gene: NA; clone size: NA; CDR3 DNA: TGTGCCAGCAGTTACCGGGGGGGCGGAACTGAAGCTTTCTTT; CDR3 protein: CASSYRGGGTEAFF
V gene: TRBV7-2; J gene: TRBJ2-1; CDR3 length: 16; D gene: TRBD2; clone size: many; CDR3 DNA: TGTGCCAGCAGCTTAGCGATCCAGCGGGGGAATAATGAGCAGTTCTTC; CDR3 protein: CASSLAIQRGNNEQFF
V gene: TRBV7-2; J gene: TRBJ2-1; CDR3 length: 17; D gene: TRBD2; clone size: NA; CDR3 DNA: TGTGCCAGCAGCTTCATTCCCCTGACTAGCGGGAGTGGTGAGCAGTTCTTC; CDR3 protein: CASSFIPLTSGSGEQFF
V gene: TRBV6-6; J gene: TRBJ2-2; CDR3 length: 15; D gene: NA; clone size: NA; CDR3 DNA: TGTGCCAGCAGTTACACCGGGGCTGAGGGCTGGGAGCTGTTTTTT; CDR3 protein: CASSYTGAEGWELFF
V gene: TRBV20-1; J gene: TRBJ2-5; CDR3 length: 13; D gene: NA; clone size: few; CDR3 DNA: TGCAGTGCTAGTACGGACGCCAGAGAGACCCAGTACTTC; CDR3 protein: CSASTDARETQYF
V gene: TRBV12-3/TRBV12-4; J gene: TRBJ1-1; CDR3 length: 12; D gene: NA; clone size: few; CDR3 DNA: TGTGCCAGCAGGTACGAGGAAACTGAAGCTTTCTTT; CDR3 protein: CASRYEETEAFF
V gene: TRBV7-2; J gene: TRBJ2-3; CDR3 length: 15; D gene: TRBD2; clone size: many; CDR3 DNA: TGTGCCAGCAGAAACTTAGCGGGAGGGCTCGATACGCAGTATTTT; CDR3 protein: CASRNLAGGLDTQYF
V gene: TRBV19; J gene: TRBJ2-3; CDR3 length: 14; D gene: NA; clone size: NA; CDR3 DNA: TGTGCCAGTAGCCCGACTACGGGTCCAGATACGCAGTATTTT; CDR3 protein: CASSPTTGPDTQYF
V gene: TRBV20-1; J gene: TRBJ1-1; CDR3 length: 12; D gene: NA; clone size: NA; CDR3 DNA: TGCAGTGCTAGAGGAAGTCGGACTGAAGCTTTCTTT; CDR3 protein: CSARGSRTEAFF
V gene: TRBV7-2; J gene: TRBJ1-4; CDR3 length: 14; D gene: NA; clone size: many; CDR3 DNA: TGTGCCAGCAGCTTAGTTGAAGTCACTGAAAAACTGTTTTTT; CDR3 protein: CASSLVEVTEKLFF
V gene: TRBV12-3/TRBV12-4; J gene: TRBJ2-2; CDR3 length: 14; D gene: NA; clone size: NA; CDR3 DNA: TGTGCCAGCAGTAAGACTAGTGTGGCCGGGGAGCTGTTTTTT; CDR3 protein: CASSKTSVAGELFF
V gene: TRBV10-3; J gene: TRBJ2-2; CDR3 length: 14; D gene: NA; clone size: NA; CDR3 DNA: TGTGCCATCAGGGGCAGGGTGGACACCGGGGAGCTGTTTTTT; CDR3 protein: CAIRGRVDTGELFF
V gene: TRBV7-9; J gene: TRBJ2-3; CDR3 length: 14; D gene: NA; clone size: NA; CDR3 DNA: TGTGCCAGCAGCTTAGATACTGGGCCAGATACGCAGTATTTT; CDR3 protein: CASSLDTGPDTQYF
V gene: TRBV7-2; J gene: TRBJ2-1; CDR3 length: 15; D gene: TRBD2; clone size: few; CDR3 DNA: TGTGCCAGCACCCTCGGGACTAGCGGTAACAATGAGCAGTTCTTC; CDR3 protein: CASTLGTSGNNEQFF
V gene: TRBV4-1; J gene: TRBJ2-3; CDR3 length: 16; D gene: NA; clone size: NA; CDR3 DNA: TGCGCCAGCAGATCTGTAGGGGGAGAGGTTGTAGATACGCAGTATTTT; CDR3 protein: CASRSVGGEVVDTQYF
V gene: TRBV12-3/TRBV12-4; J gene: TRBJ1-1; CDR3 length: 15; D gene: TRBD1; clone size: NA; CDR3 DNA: TGTGCCAGCAGTTTGACAGGGGGAGGTAGCACTGAAGCTTTCTTT; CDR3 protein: CASSLTGGGSTEAFF
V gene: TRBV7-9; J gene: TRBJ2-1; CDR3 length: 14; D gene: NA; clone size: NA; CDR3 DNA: TGTGCCAGCAGCTTGGAAGGACTTTCTAATGAGCAGTTCTTC; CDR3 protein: CASSLEGLSNEQFF
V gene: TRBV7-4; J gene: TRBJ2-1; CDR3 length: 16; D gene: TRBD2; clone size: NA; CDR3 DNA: TGTGCCAGCAGCACCCCTAGCGGGAGGACCTACAATGAGCAGTTCTTC; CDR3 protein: CASSTPSGRTYNEQFF
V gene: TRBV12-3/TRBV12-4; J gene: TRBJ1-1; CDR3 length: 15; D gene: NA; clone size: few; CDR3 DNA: TGTGCCAGCAGTTTGTTGTTCGGCGCGGGCACTGAAGCTTTCTTT; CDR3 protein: CASSLLFGAGTEAFF
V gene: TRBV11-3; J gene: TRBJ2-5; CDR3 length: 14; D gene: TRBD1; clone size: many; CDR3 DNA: TGTGCCAGCAGCCCGGACAGGGGTCAAGAGACCCAGTACTTC; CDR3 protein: CASSPDRGQETQYF
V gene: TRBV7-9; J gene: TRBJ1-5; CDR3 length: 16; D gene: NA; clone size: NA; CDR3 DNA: TGTGCCAGCAGCCCCGTAGGGGGGGGGGGCAATCAGCCCCAGCATTTT; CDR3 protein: CASSPVGGGGNQPQHF
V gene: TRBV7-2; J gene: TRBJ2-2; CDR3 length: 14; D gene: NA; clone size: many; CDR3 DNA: TGTGCCAGCAGCTTAGGGCCCCCGACCGGGGAGCTGTTTTTT; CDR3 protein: CASSLGPPTGELFF
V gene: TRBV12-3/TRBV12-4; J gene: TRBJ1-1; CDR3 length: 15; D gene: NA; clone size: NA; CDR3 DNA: TGTGCCAGCAGTTTTGGCGGGGGGGCTAGCACTGAAGCTTTCTTT; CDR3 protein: CASSFGGGASTEAFF
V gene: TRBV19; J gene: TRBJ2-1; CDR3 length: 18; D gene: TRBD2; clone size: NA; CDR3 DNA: TGTGCCAGTAGTATGGGGGGGGGAAGACTAGCGGGTTACAATGAGCAGTTCTTC; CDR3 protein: CASSMGGGRLAGYNEQFF
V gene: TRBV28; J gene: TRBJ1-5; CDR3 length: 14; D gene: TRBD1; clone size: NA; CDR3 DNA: TGTGCCAGCAGAGGAGACAGGGGGCGGCAGCCCCAGCATTTT; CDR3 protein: CASRGDRGRQPQHF
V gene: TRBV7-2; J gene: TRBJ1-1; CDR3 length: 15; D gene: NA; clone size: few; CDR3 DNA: TGTGCCAGCAGCTTAGGCATCAGGGGTGTTTCGGAAGCTTTCTTT; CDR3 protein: CASSLGIRGVSEAFF
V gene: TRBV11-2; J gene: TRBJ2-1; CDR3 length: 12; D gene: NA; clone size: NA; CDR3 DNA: TGTGCCAGCAGACCCGGGATCAATGAGCAGTTCTTC; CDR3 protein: CASRPGINEQFF
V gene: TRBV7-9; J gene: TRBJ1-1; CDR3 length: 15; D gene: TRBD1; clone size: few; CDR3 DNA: TGTGCCAGCAGCTTAAAAGAAGGGGGCAGGACTGAAGCTTTCTTT; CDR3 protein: CASSLKEGGRTEAFF
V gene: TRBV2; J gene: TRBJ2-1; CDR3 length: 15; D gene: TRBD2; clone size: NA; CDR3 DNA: TGTGCCAGCAGTGAGGGACTAGCGGGATACAATGAGCAGTTCTTC; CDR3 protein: CASSEGLAGYNEQFF
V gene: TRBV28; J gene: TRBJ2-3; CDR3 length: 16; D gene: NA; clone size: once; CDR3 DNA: TGTGCCAGCAGTTTAGGGGACAACCATGGCACAGATACGCAGTATTTT; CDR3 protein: CASSLGDNHGTDTQYF
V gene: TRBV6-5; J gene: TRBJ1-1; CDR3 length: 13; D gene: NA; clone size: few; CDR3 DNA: TGTGCCAGCAGTCACCGGCCCTCTCAGGATGCTTTCTTT; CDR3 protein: CASSHRPSQDAFF
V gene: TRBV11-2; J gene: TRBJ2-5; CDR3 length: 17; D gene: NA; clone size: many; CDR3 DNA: TGTGCCAGCAGCTTATTATCAGGCGAACAGGTCCAAGAGACCCAGTACTTC; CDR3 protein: CASSLLSGEQVQETQYF
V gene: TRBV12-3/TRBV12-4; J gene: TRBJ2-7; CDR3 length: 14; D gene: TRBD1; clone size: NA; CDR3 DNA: TGTGCCAGCAGTTCAACAGGGGTCCCCTACGAGCAGTACTTC; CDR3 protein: CASSSTGVPYEQYF
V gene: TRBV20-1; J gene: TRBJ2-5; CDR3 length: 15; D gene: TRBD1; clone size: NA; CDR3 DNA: TGCAGTGCTCGACCGGGACAGGGGCCTCAGGAGACCCAGTACTTC; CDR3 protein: CSARPGQGPQETQYF
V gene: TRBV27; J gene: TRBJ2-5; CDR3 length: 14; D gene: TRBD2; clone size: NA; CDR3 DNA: TGTGCCAGCGGAATTCTAGCGGCCCGGGAGACCCAGTACTTC; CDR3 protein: CASGILAARETQYF